Listed below are T cell receptor beta chains from one sample, sequenced in a study of early T cells in non-severe SARS-CoV-2 infection. Each CDR3 protein gets one entry after TCRdb re-called the 5' RACE reads with MiXCR. In the table there are about 39,000 distinct CDR3 sequences, 3% to 4% of which are singletons. The sample was whole blood. These receptors were taken from an adult who was a healthcare worker with PCR-confirmed SARS-CoV-2 infection or an uninfected control (not recorded which). Each CDR3 is given with its conserved first and last residue. The D gene is left open where the match is weak. Clone size appears in some rows only: once, few, many, or a class for an expanded clone.

CDR3nt: TGCGCCAGCAGCCTGTGGACAGGCTATGGCTACACCTTC
CDR3aa: CASSLWTGYGYTF
j_gene: TRBJ1-2
v_gene: TRBV5-1
d_gene: TRBD1
abundance: .

CDR3nt: TGTGCCAGCAGTCCTAGAGGTGTGGGAGAAGCAGATACGCAGTATTTT
CDR3aa: CASSPRGVGEADTQYF
j_gene: TRBJ2-3
v_gene: TRBV6-1
d_gene: .
abundance: many

CDR3nt: TGTGCCAGCAGCTCCCGGTGGGATGGGGCCAACGTCCTGACTTTC
CDR3aa: CASSSRWDGANVLTF
j_gene: TRBJ2-6
v_gene: TRBV7-8
d_gene: .
abundance: many

CDR3nt: TGTGCCAGCCGGGACGGCCAGCAAGAGACCCAGTACTTC
CDR3aa: CASRDGQQETQYF
j_gene: TRBJ2-5
v_gene: TRBV12-3/TRBV12-4
d_gene: .
abundance: few

CDR3nt: TGCGCCAGCAGCAGACTAGCGGGGAGAGATACGCAGTATTTT
CDR3aa: CASSRLAGRDTQYF
j_gene: TRBJ2-3
v_gene: TRBV5-1
d_gene: TRBD2
abundance: many

CDR3nt: TGTGCCAGTAGTGCGTATGGGACAGGGGGTTTTCAAGAGACCCAGTACTTC
CDR3aa: CASSAYGTGGFQETQYF
j_gene: TRBJ2-5
v_gene: TRBV19
d_gene: TRBD1
abundance: .

CDR3nt: TGTGCCAGCAGCCCGACCTACTCCCAAGAGACCCAGTACTTC
CDR3aa: CASSPTYSQETQYF
j_gene: TRBJ2-5
v_gene: TRBV7-6
d_gene: .
abundance: many

CDR3nt: TGTGCCAGCAGTTACTCCGGGGGTCCTGAGACCCAGTACTTC
CDR3aa: CASSYSGGPETQYF
j_gene: TRBJ2-5
v_gene: TRBV6-5
d_gene: .
abundance: many

CDR3nt: TGCGCCAGCAGCCAACGGACAGGGGTGATAGATACGCAGTATTTT
CDR3aa: CASSQRTGVIDTQYF
j_gene: TRBJ2-3
v_gene: TRBV4-1
d_gene: TRBD1
abundance: many

CDR3nt: TGTGCCAGCAGCCAACTCGGGGGATGGGGGGGCACAGATACGCAGTATTTT
CDR3aa: CASSQLGGWGGTDTQYF
j_gene: TRBJ2-3
v_gene: TRBV12-3/TRBV12-4
d_gene: .
abundance: many

CDR3nt: TGTGCCAGCAGCCAAGGCCCAGCCTCTGGGGCCAACGTCCTGACTTTC
CDR3aa: CASSQGPASGANVLTF
j_gene: TRBJ2-6
v_gene: TRBV4-2
d_gene: .
abundance: medium-sized

CDR3nt: TGTGCCAGCAGCGCCGCCCCGCGGTTCTTCTACAATGAGCAGTTCTTC
CDR3aa: CASSAAPRFFYNEQFF
j_gene: TRBJ2-1
v_gene: TRBV7-8
d_gene: .
abundance: many

CDR3nt: TGTGCCAGCAGTTCCCGTCAGGGAAGCAATCAGCCCCAGCATTTT
CDR3aa: CASSSRQGSNQPQHF
j_gene: TRBJ1-5
v_gene: TRBV6-5
d_gene: .
abundance: .

CDR3nt: TGTGCCAGCAGTTTAAGTCCAGGGGGCGTCTACGAGCAGTACTTC
CDR3aa: CASSLSPGGVYEQYF
j_gene: TRBJ2-7
v_gene: TRBV12-3/TRBV12-4
d_gene: TRBD1
abundance: many

CDR3nt: TGTGCCAGCAGTTCTTCATACCACACCGGGGAGCTGTTTTTT
CDR3aa: CASSSSYHTGELFF
j_gene: TRBJ2-2
v_gene: TRBV12-3/TRBV12-4
d_gene: .
abundance: .

CDR3nt: TGTGCCAGCACTCAGACAGGGAACCCTGGAAACACCATATATTTT
CDR3aa: CASTQTGNPGNTIYF
j_gene: TRBJ1-3
v_gene: TRBV12-3/TRBV12-4
d_gene: TRBD1
abundance: many

CDR3nt: TGTGCCAGCAGCTTAACAGTGGTCACTGAAGCTTTCTTT
CDR3aa: CASSLTVVTEAFF
j_gene: TRBJ1-1
v_gene: TRBV7-2
d_gene: .
abundance: many

CDR3nt: TGTGCCAGCAGCCAGAGATCCTCCGGGACAGGGTACTACGAGCAGTACTTC
CDR3aa: CASSQRSSGTGYYEQYF
j_gene: TRBJ2-7
v_gene: TRBV14
d_gene: TRBD1
abundance: many

CDR3nt: TGTGCCTGGAGTGTGACTTCGAGCTCCTACAATGAGCAGTTCTTC
CDR3aa: CAWSVTSSSYNEQFF
j_gene: TRBJ2-1
v_gene: TRBV30
d_gene: .
abundance: many

CDR3nt: TGTGCCAGCGGTGGGGGCGACGTCTATGGCTACACCTTC
CDR3aa: CASGGGDVYGYTF
j_gene: TRBJ1-2
v_gene: TRBV28
d_gene: .
abundance: many

CDR3nt: TGTGCCAGCGCGACAGGGATATTATATGGCTACACCTTC
CDR3aa: CASATGILYGYTF
j_gene: TRBJ1-2
v_gene: TRBV12-3/TRBV12-4
d_gene: TRBD1
abundance: many

CDR3nt: TGTGCCAGCAGCGTAGGGACTAGCGGTTCGGGGGGCACAGATACGCAGTATTTT
CDR3aa: CASSVGTSGSGGTDTQYF
j_gene: TRBJ2-3
v_gene: TRBV9
d_gene: TRBD2
abundance: few

CDR3nt: TGTGCCAGCTCACCGGACGGGGGCTCCGAGCAGTACTTC
CDR3aa: CASSPDGGSEQYF
j_gene: TRBJ2-7
v_gene: TRBV18
d_gene: .
abundance: many

CDR3nt: TGCGCCAGCAGTGAACAGGGGAACACTGAAGCTTTCTTT
CDR3aa: CASSEQGNTEAFF
j_gene: TRBJ1-1
v_gene: TRBV10-1
d_gene: .
abundance: many

CDR3nt: TGCGCCAGCAGTGACAGCCAAGAGACCCAGTACTTC
CDR3aa: CASSDSQETQYF
j_gene: TRBJ2-5
v_gene: TRBV10-1
d_gene: .
abundance: many

CDR3nt: TGCGCCAGCAGCTCGACAGGGAGGCAAGATACGCAGTATTTT
CDR3aa: CASSSTGRQDTQYF
j_gene: TRBJ2-3
v_gene: TRBV5-1
d_gene: .
abundance: few

CDR3nt: TGTGCCAGCAGCTTAGCTCTAGCGGGAAACAATGAGCAGTTCTTC
CDR3aa: CASSLALAGNNEQFF
j_gene: TRBJ2-1
v_gene: TRBV11-2
d_gene: TRBD2
abundance: .

CDR3nt: TGCGCCAGCAGCTTGGGGACAGGGACCGAGCAGTACTTC
CDR3aa: CASSLGTGTEQYF
j_gene: TRBJ2-7
v_gene: TRBV5-1
d_gene: TRBD1
abundance: many

CDR3nt: TGTGCCAGCACTACAGCGGGAGGGGCCGGGGAGCTGTTTTTT
CDR3aa: CASTTAGGAGELFF
j_gene: TRBJ2-2
v_gene: TRBV19
d_gene: TRBD2
abundance: many

CDR3nt: TGTGCCAGCAGTTCACGGGGGGACAGGGGGTCCCAATCCTACAATGAGCAGTTCTTC
CDR3aa: CASSSRGDRGSQSYNEQFF
j_gene: TRBJ2-1
v_gene: TRBV12-3/TRBV12-4
d_gene: TRBD1
abundance: .

CDR3nt: TGTGCCAGCAGCCAAGATGGGCAGAACTATGGCTACACCTTC
CDR3aa: CASSQDGQNYGYTF
j_gene: TRBJ1-2
v_gene: TRBV3-1
d_gene: .
abundance: many

CDR3nt: TGTGCCTGGAGGGGGTACTACTCCTACAATGAGCAGTTCTTC
CDR3aa: CAWRGYYSYNEQFF
j_gene: TRBJ2-1
v_gene: TRBV30
d_gene: .
abundance: many

CDR3nt: TGCGCCAGCAGCTTGGCCCAGGGAGGTGGCTACACCTTC
CDR3aa: CASSLAQGGGYTF
j_gene: TRBJ1-2
v_gene: TRBV5-1
d_gene: .
abundance: many

CDR3nt: TGTGCCAGCAGCTACCGACAGGAACAAGAGACCCAGTACTTC
CDR3aa: CASSYRQEQETQYF
j_gene: TRBJ2-5
v_gene: TRBV11-3
d_gene: .
abundance: many

CDR3nt: TGCAGTGCTAGCTTTGGCCAGCGGGTTTACAATGAGCAGTTCTTC
CDR3aa: CSASFGQRVYNEQFF
j_gene: TRBJ2-1
v_gene: TRBV20-1
d_gene: .
abundance: few

CDR3nt: TGCGCCAGCAGCCAAGGAGGGGGGCTACCTAACTATGGCTACACCTTC
CDR3aa: CASSQGGGLPNYGYTF
j_gene: TRBJ1-2
v_gene: TRBV4-1
d_gene: .
abundance: many

CDR3nt: TGTGCCAGCAGCCAAGACCTCGGCCCTACCAGCACAGATACGCAGTATTTT
CDR3aa: CASSQDLGPTSTDTQYF
j_gene: TRBJ2-3
v_gene: TRBV3-1
d_gene: .
abundance: many

CDR3nt: TGTGCCAGCAGCAAAGGACTAGCGGCGACAGATACGCAGTATTTT
CDR3aa: CASSKGLAATDTQYF
j_gene: TRBJ2-3
v_gene: TRBV11-2
d_gene: TRBD2
abundance: many